These 26 T cell receptor beta chains came from one sample sequenced in a study of vaccination effects on CD4 cells after COVID-19. Method: immunoSEQ multiplex PCR; TCRdb's copy keeps in-frame clones and lacks some. The sample consists of tens of thousands of clones, around 73% of them appearing once. Their antigens are not known. Before any sequencing was done, the ViraFEST assay used viral peptide pools to expand antigen-specific CD4+ T cells. At the end of roughly 9 days of culture, CD4+ T cells were isolated. Two doses of either BNT162b2 or mRNA-1273 were given to each participant. Sequenced material: CD4+ T cells from PBMCs cultured with HCoV-229E spike peptides, taken after COVID-19 vaccination. The receptors shown here come from a human donor who received a COVID-19 vaccine.

The rearrangement links TRBV18 to TRBJ1-4; the match to TRBD1 covers 8 bases. V trimming: 3 bases; J trimming: 11 bases; junction bases outside the gene matches: 8. The CDR3 runs 14 residues. CDR1 is KGHSH, CDR2 LQKENI, per germline. The CDR3 here is CASSPDRGAGKLFF. Here the CDR3 DNA reads TGTGCCAGCTCACCTGACAGGGGTGCTGGGAAACTGTTTTTT.

The chain couples TRBV13 to TRBJ2-4; perhaps TRBD1 as D (5 bases). Looked up from germline, CDR1 is PRHDT and CDR2 is FYEKMQ (reference sequence). V was pared by 2 bases and J by 7 bases, with 12 bases between. This CDR3 is built from 14 residues. The CDR3 is CASSLRGSRNIQYF. In DNA form, the CDR3 reads TGTGCCAGCAGCTTAAGGGGTAGTCGGAACATTCAGTACTTC.

The gene calls are TRBV6-6 and TRBJ2-1, with TRBD1 matching over 9 bases. V shed 10 bases and J 8 bases; nucleotides not matched to a gene: 6. Germline CDR1 reads MNHNY; CDR2 reads SVGAGI (reference sequence). CDR3 length: 12 amino acids. The CDR3 loop reads CATGQGRDEQFF. In nucleotides, the CDR3 is TGTGCCACTGGACAGGGGCGGGATGAGCAGTTCTTC.

CDR3 coding DNA: TGTGCCAGCAGCTTCGACCAGAATGGGGATACGCAGTATTTT. Protein product: CASSFDQNGDTQYF. The chain combines TRBV11-3 with TRBJ2-3; D is ambiguous. The CDR3 runs 14 residues. CDR1 is SGHNT, CDR2 YENEEA, per germline. Trimming pared 3 bases from V and 6 bases from J, leaving 13 bases between.

The chain couples TRBV28 to TRBJ1-3, with TRBD1 as a possible D gene (5 bases). The CDR3 has 17 amino acids. Trimming took 4 bases from V and 0 from J, leaving 16 bases between them. The germline CDR1 and CDR2 sequences are MDHEN and SYDVKM. The CDR3 here is CASSSTGALYSGNTIYF. The CDR3 DNA is TGTGCCAGCAGTTCCACCGGGGCTCTCTACTCTGGAAACACCATATATTTT.

This rearrangement joins TRBV19 to TRBJ2-5, with 9 positions matching TRBD1. CDR3 length: 13 amino acids. Germline V gene data show CDR1 as LNHDA and CDR2 as SQIVND (reference sequence). The V and J ends lost 6 bases and 5 bases, in that order; junction bases with no gene match: 4. CDR3 DNA: TGTGCCAGTAGGACAGGGGGGGTGGAGACCCAGTACTTC. Its protein is CASRTGGVETQYF.

This chain uses TRBV4-1 with TRBJ2-1, with 7 bases fitting TRBD1. Trimming took 3 bases from V and 14 from J; bases not matched to a gene: 10. The CDR3 is 13 residues long. Per the germline V gene, CDR1 is MGHRA and CDR2 is YSYEKL. CDR3 loop: CASSHADGTEKFF. The CDR3 nucleotides read TGCGCCAGCAGCCATGCTGATGGGACAGAAAAGTTCTTC.

The V gene is TRBV4-1, the J gene TRBJ2-1, with D possibly TRBD1 on 5 matching bases. The CDR3 length is 15 residues. Trimming shortened V by 4 bases and J by 7 bases, and 17 bases separated the two germline ends. Germline V lookup: CDR1 MGHRA, CDR2 YSYEKL. This CDR3 reads CASSRQGSSLNEQFF. The CDR3 DNA is TGCGCCAGCAGCCGCCAGGGTAGCTCGTTAAATGAGCAGTTCTTC.

This clone occurred a few times. This sequence joins TRBV7-3 and TRBJ1-1, with D tentatively TRBD1 (6 bases). Trimming pared 4 bases from V and 2 bases from J, leaving 8 bases between. The CDR3 runs 13 residues. Germline CDR1 SGHTA, CDR2 FQGTGA. The DNA of the CDR3 is TGTGCCAGCAGCTCGACAGGAAACACTGAAGCTTTCTTT. Protein product: CASSSTGNTEAFF.

V and J are TRBV6-9 and TRBJ2-7; tentative D call: TRBD2 (7 bases). The CDR3 is 14 amino acids. Between the trimmed V and J ends, which lost 2 bases and 3 bases, there was a span of 11 bases. The V gene's germline CDR1 is MNHGY and CDR2 SVAAGI. The CDR3 nucleotides read TGTGCCAGCAGTTATAGGGGGGGCCTCTACGAGCAGTACGTC. Encoded protein: CASSYRGGLYEQYV.

The rearrangement joins TRBV20-1 to TRBJ2-1; 7 bases map to TRBD1. CDR1 is DFQATT, CDR2 SNEGSKA, per germline (reference sequence). V shed 3 bases and J 2 bases; nucleotides not matched to a gene: 13. CDR3 length: 17 residues. CDR3 sequence reads: CSASSSTGTVAYNEQFF. In DNA, the CDR3 is TGCAGTGCTAGTAGCTCTACCGGGACAGTAGCCTACAATGAGCAGTTCTTC.

There are a few counts of this clone. The V and J genes are TRBV5-1 and TRBJ1-6, with D possibly being TRBD1 (5 bases). V lost 1 base and J lost 8, with 10 bases in between. The V gene's germline CDR1 is SGHRS and CDR2 YFSETQ. The CDR3 has 14 residues. CDR3 residues: CASSLLGEDSPLHF. Written as DNA, the CDR3 is TGCGCCAGCAGCTTGTTGGGGGAGGATTCACCCCTCCACTTT.

The table lists this clone with a few counts. This rearrangement joins TRBV11-2 to TRBJ1-5, with D possibly TRBD1 on 6 matching bases. The CDR3 spans 16 residues. V lost 4 bases and J 6 bases, leaving 19 bases between the germline ends. The V gene's germline CDR1 is SGHAT and CDR2 FQNNGV. Here the CDR3 DNA reads TGTGCCAGCAGCTCGCTACAGGGCCCGGCGGCTCAGCCCCAGCATTTT. As protein: CASSSLQGPAAQPQHF.

This sequence joins TRBV2 and TRBJ1-1; the D is unclear. Trimming took 6 bases from V and 0 from J, leaving 8 bases between them. The CDR3 sequence is 13 residues long. The germline V gene encodes CDR1 SNHLY and CDR2 FYNNEI. As DNA, the CDR3 is TGTGCCAGCAGGGCCACAGTGAACACTGAAGCTTTCTTT. Its translation is CASRATVNTEAFF.

This chain connects TRBV5-6 to TRBJ1-6, with TRBD1 as a possible D gene (5 bases). V lost 5 bases, J lost 7 bases, and 16 bases lay in between. Germline loops: CDR1 SGHDT, CDR2 YYEEEE. This CDR3 has 15 residues. The CDR3 DNA is TGTGCCAGCAGTCCACCGGGACGGACCAATTCACCCCTCCACTTT. It codes for CASSPPGRTNSPLHF.

The rearrangement joins TRBV5-1 to TRBJ1-4; D is undetermined. V lost 0 bases to trimming and J lost 0 bases, with 15 bases between them. CDR3 length: 18 residues. CDR1 and CDR2 from the germline V gene are SGHRS and YFSETQ. CDR3 DNA sequence: TGCGCCAGCAGCTTGGCAGAGGAACCCGCTACAACTAATGAAAAACTGTTTTTT. This translates into CASSLAEEPATTNEKLFF.

The chain has TRBV7-3 and TRBJ2-7; 13 bases are shared with TRBD2. Trimming cost V 9 bases and J 6 bases; bases outside gene matches: 5. The V gene's germline CDR1 is SGHTA and CDR2 FQGTGA. This CDR3 has 13 residues. Written as DNA, the CDR3 is TGTGCCAGAACTAGCGGGGGGGATCCCGAGCAGTACGTC. Translated, it gives CARTSGGDPEQYV.

V is TRBV6-5 and J is TRBJ1-2; D is possibly TRBD1 (6 bases). V gave up 2 bases and J gave up 4 bases, with 14 bases separating them. Germline CDR1 reads MNHEY; CDR2 reads SVGAGI. The CDR3 has 15 amino acids. CDR3 protein: CASSYPRGGFYGYTF. The CDR3 DNA follows: TGTGCCAGCAGTTACCCTAGGGGGGGGTTCTATGGCTACACCTTC.

The V call is TRBV30, the J call TRBJ2-2, with D maybe TRBD1 (5 bases). The V gene lost 0 bases and the J gene lost 5 bases, with 10 bases spanning the gap. The CDR3 is made up of 14 amino acids. Germline V gives CDR1 GTSNPN, CDR2 SVGIG (reference sequence). The CDR3 is CAWSVQVGTGELFF. CDR3 sequence (DNA): TGTGCCTGGAGTGTACAGGTGGGGACCGGGGAGCTGTTTTTT.

This clone was observed a few times. The chain carries TRBV14 and TRBJ1-6, with unresolved D. From germline, CDR1 is SGHDN and CDR2 FVKESK. The germline V and J ends were trimmed by 2 bases and 10 bases, with 6 bases remaining between them. The CDR3 has 12 amino acids. CDR3 sequence: CASSQIASPLHF. In DNA form, the CDR3 reads TGTGCCAGCAGCCAAATAGCGTCACCCCTCCACTTT.

This clone was seen a few times. The CDR3 spells CASSLRGWLHF. The CDR3, as DNA: TGTGCCAGCAGCTTAAGAGGGTGGCTCCACTTT. The chain uses TRBV7-2 and TRBJ1-6, with D uncertain. The CDR3 totals 11 residues. Germline CDR1 SGHTA, CDR2 FQGNSA. V was trimmed by 2 bases and J by 16 bases, leaving 9 bases between them. Based on the CDR3 plus reference TRBV7-2 and TRBJ1-6, the full variable domain is GAGVSQSPSNKVTEKGKDVELRCDPISGHTALYWYRQSLGQGLEFLIYFQGNSAPDKSGLPSDRFSAERTGGSVSTLTIQRTQQEDSAVYLCASSLRGWLHFGNGTRLTVT.

The V and J genes are TRBV19 and TRBJ2-4, with D possibly matching TRBD2 (6 bases). Deletions cut 6 bases from V and 0 bases from J, with 9 bases between. The germline V gene encodes CDR1 LNHDA and CDR2 SQIVND (reference sequence). The CDR3 runs 14 residues. The CDR3 sequence: CASRGGIAKNIQYF. The CDR3 DNA is TGTGCCAGTAGGGGCGGGATAGCCAAAAACATTCAGTACTTC.

The CDR3 sequence: CASSIDPDRARFSNQPQHF. CDR3 DNA sequence: TGTGCCAGTAGTATAGATCCAGACAGGGCCCGTTTCAGCAATCAGCCCCAGCATTTT. The gene calls are TRBV19 and TRBJ1-5, with 7 bases matching TRBD1. The CDR3 is made up of 19 amino acids. Germline loops: CDR1 LNHDA, CDR2 SQIVND (reference sequence). The V segment lost 0 bases and the J segment 1 base; nucleotides outside the gene matches: 12.

The V gene is TRBV6-5, the J gene TRBJ1-5; 8 positions match TRBD1. J was trimmed by 4 bases and V by 6 bases; bases with no gene match: 5. The CDR3 spans 14 residues. Looked up from germline, CDR1 is MNHEY and CDR2 is SVGAGI. CDR3 amino acids: CASSSDRDNQPQHF. The CDR3, as DNA: TGTGCCAGCAGCTCGGACAGGGATAATCAGCCCCAGCATTTT.

This clone was counted between two and nine times. The rearrangement joins TRBV6-5 to TRBJ2-7, with D possibly being TRBD1 (6 bases). Trimming took 9 bases from V and 5 from J, leaving 17 bases between them. Germline loops: CDR1 MNHEY, CDR2 SVGAGI. The CDR3 covers 13 residues. The CDR3 region is CARDPTGSDEQYV. The CDR3 DNA sequence: TGTGCCAGGGACCCAACAGGGTCCGACGAGCAGTACGTC.

The J gene is TRBJ2-7, the V gene TRBV9; 13 nucleotides match TRBD2. The CDR3 extends over 15 amino acids. Germline-derived CDR1 and CDR2 are SGDLS and YYNGEE. V dropped 3 bases and J dropped 2; count of bases not matched to a gene: 2. The CDR3 region is CASSAGTSGAYEQYV. The CDR3 nucleotides read TGTGCCAGCAGCGCGGGGACTAGCGGGGCCTACGAGCAGTACGTC.